This TCR beta chain appears in the sequencing data of a study of T cell responses to AZD1222 COVID-19 vaccine. Notes on the study in general: Sampling captured repertoires only after the peak T cell response.

Sequenced by immunoSEQ multiplex PCR; TCRdb stores in-frame clones only, minus some. This table has about 81,000 clones, just over 85% appearing once. On this clone itself: Its antigen is undetermined.

The V and J ends lost 4 bases and 5 bases respectively, with 9 bases between them. Germline lookup yields CDR1 GTSNPN and CDR2 SVGIG (reference sequence). The CDR3 is 12 residues long. The source was peripheral blood, collected 28 days after the second AZD1222 dose. The TCR sequence derives from an adult who received the AZD1222 COVID-19 vaccine. The rearrangement links TRBV30 to TRBJ2-1, with D tentatively TRBD1 or TRBD2 (5 bases each). CDR3 coding DNA: TGTGCCTGGATGGGGGACGACAATGAGCAGTTCTTC. This sequence encodes CAWMGDDNEQFF.